A single sample is the source of the 32 T cell receptor beta chains below, sequenced in a study of T cells in tuberculosis (dated by TCRdb to 2016 to 2018). The library was prepared using the immunoSEQ multiplex PCR assay. TCRdb provides this immuneACCESS table in a form limited to in-frame rearrangements. Some clones are lacking; in checked studies, under half of them reflect an unresolved V gene, and why the rest are absent is not known. This sample lists tens of thousands of clones; about 92% were detected once. The top ten clones comprise just under 5% of the sample. Source material: PBMCs. Receptors were obtained from a donor aged 10-29 years with latent tuberculosis or without tuberculosis infection.

This chain connects TRBV7-2 to TRBJ2-2; 9 bases map to TRBD2. Germline CDR1 reads SGHTA; CDR2 reads FQGNSA. The CDR3 runs to 16 residues. Unmatched junction bases numbered 4, after V lost 3 bases and J lost 2 bases. This CDR3 reads CASSFPTSGNTGELFF. Here the CDR3 DNA reads TGTGCCAGCAGCTTCCCGACTAGCGGAAACACCGGGGAGCTGTTTTTT.

The chain recombines TRBV6-6 with TRBJ2-3; D gene uncertain. Germline loops: CDR1 MNHNY, CDR2 SVGAGI (reference sequence). CDR3 length: 14 residues. The ends were cut back, 6 bases at V and 4 bases at J, with 14 bases in the middle. The CDR3 nucleotides are TGTGCCAGCAGGAAAAGTGAAGTAGCAGATACGCAGTATTTT. This gives the protein CASRKSEVADTQYF.

This clone was seen only once. The rearrangement uses TRBV9 and TRBJ1-2; D is uncertain. The V end lost 0 bases, the J end lost 8 bases, and 11 bases lay between the germline ends. Germline V gene sequence: CDR1 SGDLS, CDR2 YYNGEE. The CDR3 loop spans 13 amino acids. CDR3 sequence (DNA): TGTGCCAGCAGCGTAGCCACGCAGATGGGCTACACCTTC. It encodes CASSVATQMGYTF.

V usage is TRBV15 and J usage is TRBJ2-1; 8 nucleotides match TRBD2. Germline CDR1 LNHNV, CDR2 YYDKDF (reference sequence). With V trimmed by 1 base and J by 2 bases, 7 bases remained unmatched. The CDR3 runs 17 residues. CDR3 region: CATSRGDSGAPYNEQFF. Written as DNA, the CDR3 is TGTGCCACCAGCAGAGGTGATAGCGGGGCCCCCTACAATGAGCAGTTCTTC. The variable domain in full, with the rest retrieved from reference TRBV15 and TRBJ2-1, is DAMVIQNPRYQVTQFGKPVTLSCSQTLNHNVMYWYQQKSSQAPKLLFHYYDKDFNNEADTPDNFQSRRPNTSFCFLDIRSPGLGDTAMYLCATSRGDSGAPYNEQFFGPGTRLTVL.

This rearrangement joins TRBV6-6 to TRBJ1-1; no definite D call. This CDR3 comprises 13 residues. Germline CDR1 is MNHNY and CDR2 is SVGAGI (reference sequence). The V gene lost 0 bases and the J gene lost 4 bases, with 6 bases spanning the gap. CDR3: CASSYSTGTEAFF. The CDR3 DNA follows: TGTGCCAGCAGTTACTCCACGGGCACTGAAGCTTTCTTT.

This clone appeared once. The chain combines TRBV7-2 with TRBJ2-7, with 10 nucleotides matching TRBD2. The CDR3 contains 16 residues. The germline CDR1 and CDR2 sequences are SGHTA and FQGNSA. The trim removed 5 bases at V and 0 bases at J, leaving 7 bases unmatched. The CDR3 here is CASSLLAGLSSYEQYF. CDR3 nucleotides: TGTGCCAGCAGCCTACTAGCGGGGCTGAGCTCCTACGAGCAGTACTTC. Full variable domain (remainder filled in from reference TRBV7-2 and TRBJ2-7): GAGVSQSPSNKVTEKGKDVELRCDPISGHTALYWYRQSLGQGLEFLIYFQGNSAPDKSGLPSDRFSAERTGGSVSTLTIQRTQQEDSAVYLCASSLLAGLSSYEQYFGPGTRLTVT.

The rearrangement uses TRBV7-3 and TRBJ2-6; D is ambiguous. CDR1 SGHTA and CDR2 FQGTGA come from the germline V gene. This CDR3 has 15 amino acids. V lost 4 bases and J 0 bases, leaving 7 bases between the germline ends. CDR3 protein: CASSSTASGANVLTF. The CDR3 region has the DNA TGTGCCAGCAGCTCGACTGCCTCTGGGGCCAACGTCCTGACTTTC.

This clone has more than one count but fewer than ten. This rearrangement joins TRBV9 to TRBJ1-2; the D gene is possibly TRBD1 (5 bases). The V gene lost 0 bases and the J gene lost 4 bases, with 16 bases spanning the gap. The V gene's germline CDR1 is SGDLS and CDR2 YYNGEE. This CDR3 contains 16 residues. The CDR3 DNA reads TGTGCCAGCAGCGTAGGGGGCAGCTCGGTTATCTATGGCTACACCTTC. This codes for CASSVGGSSVIYGYTF.

This CDR3 reads CASSPRLAGGSADTQYF. CDR3 in DNA: TGTGCCAGCAGCCCTAGACTAGCGGGAGGTAGTGCAGATACGCAGTATTTT. The chain carries TRBV7-8 and TRBJ2-3; 13 bases are shared with TRBD2. This CDR3 has 17 residues. J lost 4 bases, V lost 5 bases, and 9 bases had no gene match. Germline CDR1 and CDR2: SGHVS and FQNEAQ.

The J gene is TRBJ1-2, the V gene TRBV4-3; 10 bases map to TRBD1. The germline V gene encodes CDR1 LGHNA and CDR2 YSLEER. The length of the CDR3 is 16 residues. J was trimmed by 2 bases and V by 3 bases; bases with no gene match: 6. In DNA, the CDR3 is TGCGCCAGCAGCCATTACCGGGACAGGGGAAACTATGGCTACACCTTC. Translating it yields CASSHYRDRGNYGYTF.

This clone has a single count. The chain carries TRBV2 and TRBJ2-5; D is undetermined. V lost 2 bases to trimming and J lost 6 bases, with 13 bases between them. Germline CDR1 reads SNHLY; CDR2 reads FYNNEI. The CDR3 extends over 14 amino acids. CDR3 amino acids: CASSEYQGEQTQYF. The CDR3, as DNA: TGTGCCAGCAGTGAATACCAAGGAGAGCAGACCCAGTACTTC.

The chain joins TRBV7-8 to TRBJ1-5; no clear D gene. This CDR3 has 16 residues. Germline loops: CDR1 SGHVS, CDR2 FQNEAQ. Trimming stripped 2 bases from V and 4 bases from J, with 15 bases between. CDR3 loop: CASSLNNDGVNQPQHF. The CDR3 coding sequence is TGTGCCAGCAGCTTAAATAATGACGGAGTAAATCAGCCCCAGCATTTT.

This CDR3 reads CASSLLTANTEAFF. The CDR3 DNA reads as TGCGCCAGCAGCCTCCTGACAGCGAACACTGAAGCTTTCTTT. The V call is TRBV4-1, the J call TRBJ1-1; weak D call: TRBD1 (5 bases). Germline V gene sequence: CDR1 MGHRA, CDR2 YSYEKL. V was trimmed by 4 bases and J by 1 base, leaving 10 bases between them. This CDR3 is 14 amino acids long.

The genes are TRBV7-2 and TRBJ1-3; D ambiguous. The V gene lost 5 bases and the J gene lost 8 bases, with 16 bases spanning the gap. There are 14 residues in the CDR3. Looked up from germline, CDR1 is SGHTA and CDR2 is FQGNSA. The CDR3 protein is CASSLTGGRDTIYF. CDR3 coding DNA: TGTGCCAGCAGCCTTACCGGCGGTCGGGACACCATATATTTT.

The rearrangement uses TRBV19 and TRBJ1-3, with D unresolved. This CDR3 has 13 residues. The V and J ends lost 10 bases and 3 bases respectively, with 13 bases between them. Looked up from germline, CDR1 is LNHDA and CDR2 is SQIVND (reference sequence). In DNA form, the CDR3 reads TGTGCCACCAAAAACGGACTTGGAAACACCATATATTTT. This gives the protein CATKNGLGNTIYF.

The chain is built from TRBV19 and TRBJ1-1, with D uncertain. The CDR3 has 14 amino acids. Germline loops: CDR1 LNHDA, CDR2 SQIVND (reference sequence). V shed 3 bases and J shed 0 bases, with 8 bases lying between them. In DNA form, the CDR3 reads TGTGCCAGTAGTATTAGCAGTATGAACACTGAAGCTTTCTTT. Its translation is CASSISSMNTEAFF.

The rearrangement links TRBV4-2 to TRBJ2-2, with 7 nucleotides matching TRBD1. The CDR3 contains 15 residues. CDR1 and CDR2 from the germline V gene are LGHNA and YNFKEQ. With 2 bases clipped from V and 3 bases from J, the junction kept 3 bases outside the gene matches. The CDR3 loop is CASSQITGDTGELFF. The DNA of the CDR3 is TGTGCCAGCAGCCAAATAACAGGGGACACCGGGGAGCTGTTTTTT.

V gene TRBV4-3 combines with J gene TRBJ2-2, with 7 bases aligning to TRBD1. Germline values: CDR1 LGHNA, CDR2 YSLEER. The CDR3 runs 16 residues. With V trimmed by 1 base and J by 0 bases, 2 bases remained unmatched. The CDR3 sequence is CASSQGQGANTGELFF. Here the CDR3 DNA reads TGCGCCAGCAGCCAAGGACAGGGCGCGAACACCGGGGAGCTGTTTTTT.

The chain recombines TRBV19 with TRBJ1-2; 8 nucleotides match TRBD1. The CDR3 length is 14 residues. The germline V gene encodes CDR1 LNHDA and CDR2 SQIVND (reference sequence). With V trimmed by 6 bases and J by 4 bases, 7 bases remained unmatched. The CDR3: CASRTGQGPYGYTF. The CDR3, as DNA: TGTGCCAGTAGAACCGGACAGGGACCCTATGGCTACACCTTC.

The rearrangement links TRBV11-1 to TRBJ2-7, with D tentatively TRBD2 (6 bases). The CDR3 sequence is 13 residues long. Germline loops: CDR1 SGHAT, CDR2 FQDESV (reference sequence). V dropped 5 bases and J dropped 6 bases, with 14 bases sitting between them. The CDR3 DNA is TGTGCCAGCAGCCAAAGTGGGGGAGGCGAGCAGTACTTC. Protein sequence: CASSQSGGGEQYF. Together with reference TRBV11-1 and TRBJ2-7, the CDR3 gives the full variable domain: EAEVAQSPRYKITEKSQAVAFWCDPISGHATLYWYRQILGQGPELLVQFQDESVVDDSQLPKDRFSAERLKGVDSTLKIQPAELGDSAMYLCASSQSGGGEQYFGPGTRLTVT.

The chain recombines TRBV11-3 with TRBJ1-6; D is ambiguous. Germline V gene data show CDR1 as SGHNT and CDR2 as YENEEA. Trimming took 1 base from V and 6 from J, leaving 13 bases between them. The length of the CDR3 is 16 residues. CDR3 sequence: CASSLGIGSSNSPLHF. The CDR3 DNA follows: TGTGCCAGCAGCTTAGGGATCGGGAGTTCTAATTCACCCCTCCACTTT.

The chain joins TRBV4-2 to TRBJ2-3, with TRBD2 as a possible D gene (5 bases). CDR3 length: 17 amino acids. Germline CDR1 is LGHNA and CDR2 is YNFKEQ. The V end lost 0 bases, the J end lost 3 bases, and 16 bases lay between the germline ends. The CDR3 coding sequence is TGTGCCAGCAGCCAAGAACGGCTAGCCCTTGCGACAGATACGCAGTATTTT. It is translated as CASSQERLALATDTQYF.

The chain joins TRBV28 to TRBJ1-2; no reliable D call. In germline, CDR1 is MDHEN, CDR2 SYDVKM. Trimming took 7 bases from V and 9 from J, leaving 18 bases between them. This CDR3 has 13 residues. CDR3 residues: CASILEAGASYTF. CDR3 DNA sequence: TGTGCCAGCATCTTAGAGGCGGGCGCCAGCTACACCTTC.

This sequence joins TRBV7-2 and TRBJ2-3; 7 positions match TRBD2. Germline CDR1 and CDR2: SGHTA and FQGNSA. V gave up 1 base and J gave up 0 bases; unmatched junction bases: 4. There are 16 residues in the CDR3. CDR3 bases: TGTGCCAGCAGCTTAGGGCCTAGCGGTAGCACAGATACGCAGTATTTT. As protein: CASSLGPSGSTDTQYF.

The chain combines TRBV7-9 with TRBJ2-3, with TRBD2 matching over 12 bases. CDR1 and CDR2 (germline): SEHNR, FQNEAQ (reference sequence). The CDR3 consists of 17 residues. Trimming at V came to 5 bases and at J to 2 bases, leaving 8 bases not matched to a gene. This CDR3 is CASSPRGTSGFTDTQYF. CDR3 nucleotides: TGTGCCAGCAGCCCGAGAGGGACTAGCGGGTTCACAGATACGCAGTATTTT.

This chain uses TRBV2 with TRBJ2-3; TRBD1 is a possible D gene (5 bases). This CDR3 has 14 residues. Per germline, CDR1 SNHLY and CDR2 FYNNEI. V was trimmed by 6 bases and J by 3 bases, leaving 13 bases between them. CDR3 sequence: CASRATGPTDTQYF. The DNA of the CDR3 is TGTGCCAGCAGGGCCACAGGACCAACAGATACGCAGTATTTT.

The V gene is TRBV27, the J gene TRBJ1-1; D might be TRBD1 (5 bases). CDR1 is MNHEY and CDR2 is SMNVEV in the germline V gene (reference sequence). The CDR3 totals 17 residues. V was shortened by 6 bases and J by 0 bases, with 20 bases between the two germline ends. For the CDR3, the DNA is TGTGCCAGCAGACAAAGACAGCATATAACTATGAACACTGAAGCTTTCTTT. Amino acids: CASRQRQHITMNTEAFF.

This sequence joins TRBV11-1 and TRBJ2-7, with TRBD2 matching 14 bases. CDR1 SGHAT and CDR2 FQDESV come from the germline V gene (reference sequence). V trimming: 3 bases; J trimming: 3 bases; junction bases outside the gene matches: 13. The CDR3 has 19 residues. CDR3 loop: CASSLGPGLAGVVGYEQYF. CDR3 DNA: TGTGCCAGCAGCTTGGGCCCGGGACTAGCGGGAGTTGTGGGCTACGAGCAGTACTTC.

J is TRBJ1-5 and V is TRBV4-1, with a weak D call TRBD1 (5 bases). V lost 6 bases to trimming and J lost 9 bases, with 21 bases between them. There are 15 residues in the CDR3. Germline V gene data show CDR1 as MGHRA and CDR2 as YSYEKL. CDR3 DNA sequence: TGCGCCAGCAGTCAGGTCCGGGGGGGGATCCGGCCCCAGCATTTT. It encodes CASSQVRGGIRPQHF.

The chain links TRBV7-9 to TRBJ1-2; 10 bases agree with TRBD1. V gave up 5 bases and J gave up 1 base; unmatched junction bases: 4. CDR3 size: 15 residues. The germline V gene has CDR1 SEHNR and CDR2 FQNEAQ (reference sequence). In DNA form, the CDR3 reads TGTGCCAGCAGCCCGAGGACAGGGGGTAACTATGGCTACACCTTC. It translates to CASSPRTGGNYGYTF.

This chain links TRBV4-1 with TRBJ1-3; TRBD1 aligns across 7 bases. J gave up 4 bases and V 1 base, and 7 bases lay outside the gene matches. CDR3 size: 16 residues. Germline lookup yields CDR1 MGHRA and CDR2 YSYEKL. The CDR3 protein is CASSQVYDREGNTIYF. The CDR3 coding sequence is TGCGCCAGCAGCCAAGTTTACGACAGGGAAGGAAACACCATATATTTT.

CDR3 residues: CASSSTGQDQETQYF. The CDR3 coding sequence is TGTGCCAGCAGTTCAACTGGACAGGACCAAGAGACCCAGTACTTC. V usage is TRBV28 and J usage is TRBJ2-5; 7 nucleotides match TRBD1. The germline V gene has CDR1 MDHEN and CDR2 SYDVKM. V lost 4 bases and J lost 0; bases outside the gene matches: 5. The CDR3 spans 15 residues. The full variable domain, completed using reference TRBV28 and TRBJ2-5, is DVKVTQSSRYLVKRTGEKVFLECVQDMDHENMFWYRQDPGLGLRLIYFSYDVKMKEKGDIPEGYSVSREKKERFSLILESASTNQTSMYLCASSSTGQDQETQYFGPGTRLLVL.